Below are 22 T cell receptor beta chains sequenced from a single sample in a study of cytomegalovirus exposure and HLA in healthy donors. With 60 Vbeta and 13 Jbeta primers, the PCR was carried out. Profiled with immunoSEQ multiplex PCR; TCRdb holds only in-frame clones, not every one. The table lists 85,000 to 120,000 clones, roughly 80% of them singletons. The sample comprised PBMCs. The receptors come from a man aged 45-60 years in good health and CMV-seronegative.

The chain combines TRBV28 with TRBJ2-1, with a possible D match to TRBD2 (5 bases). V lost 7 bases to trimming and J lost 8 bases, with 12 bases between them. In germline, CDR1 is MDHEN, CDR2 SYDVKM. This CDR3 is 12 amino acids long. CDR3 DNA sequence: TGTGCCAGCAAACGAGGGAATGATGAGCAGTTCTTC. The encoded protein is CASKRGNDEQFF.

This clone showed up just a few times. V is TRBV6-5 and J is TRBJ2-3; TRBD2 matches 9 bases. From germline, CDR1 is MNHEY and CDR2 SVGAGI. Trimming cost V 6 bases and J 4 bases; bases outside gene matches: 5. The CDR3 covers 14 residues. Here the CDR3 reads CASSPAGGSDTQYF. The CDR3 DNA sequence: TGTGCCAGCAGCCCAGCGGGGGGTTCAGATACGCAGTATTTT.

This clone was detected only once. The gene calls are TRBV2 and TRBJ1-5; D unresolved. The germline gives CDR1 SNHLY, CDR2 FYNNEI. With 2 bases removed from V and 6 bases from J, the gap between germline ends came to 11 bases. This CDR3 comprises 14 residues. CDR3 DNA sequence: TGTGCCAGCAGTGAACTGCTGGAGGGTCAGCCCCAGCATTTT. Protein sequence: CASSELLEGQPQHF.

The gene calls are TRBV27 and TRBJ1-2, with 7 bases fitting TRBD1. CDR1 is MNHEY, CDR2 SMNVEV, per germline (reference sequence). Trimming removed 5 bases from V and 2 bases from J; junction bases left unmatched: 11. This CDR3 has 16 residues. CDR3 residues: CASSPRFDRANYGYTF. The CDR3 DNA sequence: TGTGCCAGCAGTCCAAGGTTCGACAGGGCGAACTATGGCTACACCTTC.

This clone was seen a few times. V is TRBV9 and J is TRBJ1-5; 8 nucleotides agree with TRBD1. Germline trimming cut 4 bases from V and 3 bases from J; bases unmatched to any gene: 9. Germline CDR1 and CDR2: SGDLS and YYNGEE. The CDR3 has 16 residues. CDR3 nucleotide sequence: TGTGCCAGCAGCCCATCGACAGGGGACTACAATCAGCCCCAGCATTTT. Encoded protein: CASSPSTGDYNQPQHF.

The chain employs TRBV30 and TRBJ1-5; no definite D call. The germline V gene has CDR1 GTSNPN and CDR2 SVGIG (reference sequence). Trimming left V 0 bases short and J 3 bases short, with 9 bases between. This CDR3 contains 14 residues. For the CDR3, the DNA is TGTGCCTGGAGTGTGGGAGGGAACAATCAGCCCCAGCATTTT. The encoded protein is CAWSVGGNNQPQHF. Complete variable domain (other parts from reference TRBV30 and TRBJ1-5): SQTIHQWPATLVQPVGSPLSLECTVEGTSNPNLYWYRQAAGRGLQLLFYSVGIGQISSEVPQNLSASRPQDRQFILSSKKLLLSDSGFYLCAWSVGGNNQPQHFGDGTRLSIL.

This clone was found a few times. The chain recombines TRBV11-1 with TRBJ1-1; the D is unclear. In germline, CDR1 is SGHAT, CDR2 FQDESV (reference sequence). Trimming removed 5 bases at V and 3 bases at J, with 10 bases between. This CDR3 is built from 13 residues. Here the CDR3 DNA reads TGTGCCAGCAGCCCGGCCGGGGACACTGAAGCTTTCTTT. Its translation: CASSPAGDTEAFF.

V and J are TRBV6-5 and TRBJ1-1; D possibly corresponds to TRBD1 (6 bases). V lost 7 bases and J 2 bases, leaving 14 bases between the germline ends. Germline V gives CDR1 MNHEY, CDR2 SVGAGI. The CDR3 consists of 14 residues. In nucleotides, the CDR3 is TGTGCCAGCACCTTAAGGGGGGGAAACACTGAAGCTTTCTTT. Its translation: CASTLRGGNTEAFF.

V gene TRBV7-9 combines with J gene TRBJ1-4; a weak D match, TRBD1 (5 bases). The germline V gene has CDR1 SEHNR and CDR2 FQNEAQ (reference sequence). CDR3 size: 16 residues. Trimming removed 5 bases from V and 3 bases from J, with 16 bases in between. CDR3 bases: TGTGCCAGCAGCCTCTGGAGGGGAGGAGCTAATGAAAAACTGTTTTTT. Translation gives CASSLWRGGANEKLFF.

The V call is TRBV18, the J call TRBJ1-6, with 9 nucleotides matching TRBD1. There are 16 residues in the CDR3. Germline V gives CDR1 KGHSH, CDR2 LQKENI. J was trimmed by 9 bases and V by 6 bases; bases with no gene match: 12. CDR3 DNA: TGTGCCAGCTCTCCGCGGATGGGACAGGGTGGTTCACCCCTCCACTTT. Protein product: CASSPRMGQGGSPLHF.

The chain employs TRBV7-2 and TRBJ2-7, with TRBD1 matching over 8 bases. Looked up from germline, CDR1 is SGHTA and CDR2 is FQGNSA. V lost 10 bases to trimming and J lost 2 bases; unmatched junction nucleotides: 10. This CDR3 is 14 amino acids long. This chain's CDR3 is CATNSGTGPYEQYF. The CDR3 DNA reads TGTGCCACCAACTCCGGGACAGGCCCCTACGAGCAGTACTTC. The variable domain in full, with the rest retrieved from reference TRBV7-2 and TRBJ2-7, is GAGVSQSPSNKVTEKGKDVELRCDPISGHTALYWYRQSLGQGLEFLIYFQGNSAPDKSGLPSDRFSAERTGGSVSTLTIQRTQQEDSAVYLCATNSGTGPYEQYFGPGTRLTVT.

The rearrangement uses TRBV27 and TRBJ1-6; TRBD1 aligns across 8 bases. Germline values: CDR1 MNHEY, CDR2 SMNVEV (reference sequence). The CDR3 covers 15 residues. The V gene end was trimmed by 5 bases and the J gene end by 6 bases; junction bases not matched to a gene: 6. CDR3 in DNA: TGTGCCAGCAGTGCTCTGGGACAGGTTAATTCACCCCTCCACTTT. Translating gives CASSALGQVNSPLHF.

The CDR3 here is CASSSGGYEQYF. The CDR3 region has the DNA TGTGCCAGCAGCTCGGGGGGCTACGAGCAGTACTTC. The chain combines TRBV5-6 with TRBJ2-7; TRBD2 matches 7 bases. Germline-derived CDR1 and CDR2 are SGHDT and YYEEEE. After removal of 3 bases from V and 3 bases from J, the junction contained 0 bases not matched to a gene. CDR3 length: 12 residues.

The chain recombines TRBV19 with TRBJ2-3; tentatively, D is TRBD1 (5 bases). Per germline, CDR1 LNHDA and CDR2 SQIVND (reference sequence). The V end was cut by 9 bases, the J end by 0 bases, with 16 bases between. The CDR3 has 15 residues. CDR3 nucleotides: TGTGCCAGGCGTCCAACAGGTTCTAGCACAGATACGCAGTATTTT. It is translated as CARRPTGSSTDTQYF.

This clone turned up a few times. The chain has TRBV13 and TRBJ1-2; 9 bases are shared with TRBD1. Trimming at V came to 5 bases and at J to 4 bases, leaving 8 bases not matched to a gene. The CDR3 length is 15 residues. The germline V gene encodes CDR1 PRHDT and CDR2 FYEKMQ (reference sequence). CDR3: CASSPDRGYGYGYTF. The CDR3 region has the DNA TGTGCCAGCAGCCCGGACAGGGGTTACGGCTATGGCTACACCTTC.

V gene TRBV19 combines with J gene TRBJ1-1; D possibly corresponds to TRBD1 (6 bases). The ends were cut back, 5 bases at V and 3 bases at J, with 10 bases in the middle. The germline gives CDR1 LNHDA, CDR2 SQIVND (reference sequence). The CDR3 contains 13 residues. The CDR3 DNA reads as TGTGCCAGTAGTTCACAGGGAGACACTGAAGCTTTCTTT. Translating it yields CASSSQGDTEAFF.

The chain uses TRBV19 and TRBJ1-4; the D gene is possibly TRBD1 (6 bases). CDR1 is LNHDA and CDR2 is SQIVND in the germline V gene (reference sequence). The V end lost 3 bases, the J end lost 7 bases, and 12 bases lay between the germline ends. This CDR3 spans 14 amino acids. DNA for the CDR3: TGTGCCAGTAGTATCCAGGGGTTAGGTGAAAAACTGTTTTTT. Amino acid sequence: CASSIQGLGEKLFF.

The chain is built from TRBV18 and TRBJ1-1, with TRBD1 matching over 11 bases. Germline assignment: CDR1 KGHSH and CDR2 LQKENI. The CDR3 runs to 19 residues. Germline trimming cut 3 bases from V and 4 bases from J; bases unmatched to any gene: 16. The chain's CDR3 is CASSPNSRDRGAGSTEAFF. The DNA for the CDR3 is TGTGCCAGCTCACCGAACTCCCGGGACAGGGGGGCGGGGAGCACTGAAGCTTTCTTT.

This rearrangement joins TRBV6-5 to TRBJ2-2, with 8 bases that match TRBD1. The CDR3 runs 16 residues. V dropped 3 bases and J dropped 6; count of bases not matched to a gene: 9. In germline, CDR1 is MNHEY, CDR2 SVGAGI. CDR3 bases: TGTGCCAGCAGTTATATTATGACAGGGGTCCCCGGGGAGCTGTTTTTT. Amino acids: CASSYIMTGVPGELFF.

The J gene is TRBJ2-3, the V gene TRBV29-1, with D possibly TRBD2 on 5 matching bases. The CDR3 contains 14 residues. V was shortened by 6 bases and J by 1 base, with 14 bases between the two germline ends. CDR1 is SQVTM, CDR2 ANQGSEA, per germline. CDR3 in DNA: TGCAGCGTGGGAGTTGGGGTTCGCACAGATACGCAGTATTTT. Residues: CSVGVGVRTDTQYF.

This clone was seen just once. The rearrangement joins TRBV7-6 to TRBJ2-1; 8 bases line up with TRBD1. The V and J ends lost 4 bases and 7 bases, in that order; junction bases with no gene match: 6. The CDR3 covers 14 residues. Per the germline V gene, CDR1 is SGHVS and CDR2 is FNYEAQ. The CDR3 DNA follows: TGTGCCAGCAGCTCTTCCCAGGGGGCGAATGAGCAGTTCTTC. It yields the protein CASSSSQGANEQFF.

V gene TRBV5-4 combines with J gene TRBJ2-2; the D gene is possibly TRBD1 (6 bases). The V and J ends lost 3 bases and 1 base respectively, with 13 bases between them. This CDR3 region has 16 residues. Germline CDR1 is SGHNT and CDR2 is YYREEE (reference sequence). CDR3 amino acids: CASSSSGQKNTGELFF. The CDR3, as DNA: TGTGCCAGCAGCTCCTCGGGACAAAAGAACACCGGGGAGCTGTTTTTT.